This TCR beta chain came from a study of blood T cell repertoires in COVID-19. Study-level background: The samples span acute and convalescent COVID-19 from the United States, Italy and Spain. In each case, the material was cDNA or gDNA derived from T cells, B-cell-depleted T cells, or PBMCs.

The CDR3 length is 15 residues. The ends were cut back, 5 bases at V and 6 bases at J, with 21 bases in the middle. Germline V lookup: CDR1 SGHKS, CDR2 YYEKEE (reference sequence). Authors' data handling: Amplifying reference gene primers gave estimates of nucleated cell counts. Only in-frame clones appear in the TCRdb table, and some are missing; sequencing was by immunoSEQ multiplex PCR. That table is the source of V, J and clone size, and D and trimming were worked out from the DNA. The sample has just over 650,000 clones; around 89% are singletons. Sequenced material: peripheral blood. This clonotype was sampled from a young woman with acute or convalescent COVID-19. The chain is built from TRBV5-5 and TRBJ2-7; maybe TRBD2 (7 bases). The CDR3 loop is CASRVRGQGESEQYF. CDR3 DNA: TGTGCCAGCAGGGTGCGGGGGCAGGGTGAAAGCGAGCAGTACTTC.